This TCR beta chain was found in a study of cytomegalovirus exposure and HLA in healthy donors. CDR1 MDHEN and CDR2 SYDVKM come from the germline V gene. The V gene lost 4 bases and the J gene lost 3 bases, with 19 bases spanning the gap. The CDR3 is made up of 16 amino acids. Primers included in the PCR were 60 Vbeta and 13 Jbeta primers. Assay: immunoSEQ multiplex PCR; the TCRdb copy retains only in-frame clones and omits some. The profile shows 120,000 or so clones, approximately 77% of them singletons. A single count supports this clone. The source material was PBMCs. This chain uses TRBV28 with TRBJ2-7; maybe TRBD2 (6 bases). The clonotype was recovered from a man in his fifties or sixties in good health and CMV-seropositive. In DNA, the CDR3 is TGTGCCAGCAGTTCCCCATCAGCGGGCGCAAGCTACGAGCAGTACTTC. Residues: CASSSPSAGASYEQYF.